The following is a T cell receptor beta chain sequence with its context. Participants, about 18 to 89 years old, spanned approximately 25 US areas. Participants were placed into cohorts based on the clinical history they reported. Two negative PCRs, clearance, or symptom resolution had been documented for recovered Cohort 3 donors. The sample comes from a study of blood T cell repertoires in COVID-19. This table comes from immunoSEQ multiplex PCR, and its TCRdb copy is limited to in-frame clones, with some not included. The table lists about 140,000 clones, over 60% of them singletons, with 2.5% to 3% in the top ten. V was trimmed by 3 bases and J by 2 bases, leaving 11 bases between them. This CDR3 spans 15 amino acids. CDR1 and CDR2 from the germline V gene are MNHEY and SVGAGI.

V is TRBV6-5 and J is TRBJ1-3; D uncertain. The sequence derives from a woman between 50 and 59 years old who had recovered from COVID-19. The specimen sequenced was PBMCs or T cells enriched from blood (not recorded which). CDR3 nucleotide sequence: TGTGCCAGCAGTTATCGGGGATCGCCTGGAAACACCATATATTTT. Its translation: CASSYRGSPGNTIYF.